This T cell receptor beta chain was documented in a study of blood T cell repertoires in COVID-19. Study-wide background: Some COVID-19 samples were acute and others convalescent; all came from the United States, Italy and Spain. T cells, B-cell-depleted T cells, or PBMCs provided the cDNA or gDNA that served as material.

How the authors handled the data: Estimation of nucleated cell counts was performed using reference gene primer amplification. Data came from immunoSEQ multiplex PCR; TCRdb stores just in-frame clones and leaves some out. V and J calls and clone size are as listed in that table; D and trimming were resolved from the DNA. Here the sample spans about 55,000 clones, about 82% being singletons. V dropped 8 bases and J dropped 2 bases, with 12 bases sitting between them. The CDR3 consists of 13 residues. CDR1 is ENHRY and CDR2 is SYGVKD in the germline V gene. Sequencing used peripheral blood. The source of this sequence is a human donor in a cohort sampled during active COVID-19. The chain combines TRBV10-3 with TRBJ2-5; weak D call: TRBD1 (5 bases). CDR3 in DNA: TGTGCCATCGGAGACAGTAAACAAGAGACCCAGTACTTC. This sequence encodes CAIGDSKQETQYF.